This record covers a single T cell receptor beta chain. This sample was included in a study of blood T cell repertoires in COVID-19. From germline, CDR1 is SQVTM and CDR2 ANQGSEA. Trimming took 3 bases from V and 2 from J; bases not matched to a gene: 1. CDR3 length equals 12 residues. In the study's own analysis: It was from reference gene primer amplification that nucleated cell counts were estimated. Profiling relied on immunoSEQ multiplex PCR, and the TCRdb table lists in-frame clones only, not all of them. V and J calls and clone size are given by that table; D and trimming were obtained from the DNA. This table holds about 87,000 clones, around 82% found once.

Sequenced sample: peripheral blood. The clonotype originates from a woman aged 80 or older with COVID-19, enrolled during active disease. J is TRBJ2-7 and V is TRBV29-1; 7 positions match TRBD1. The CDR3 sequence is CSVERGPYEQYF. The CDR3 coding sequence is TGCAGCGTTGAGAGGGGGCCCTACGAGCAGTACTTC.